This TCR beta chain derives from a study of shared clonotypes between healthy human individuals (TCRdb year 2020). Regarding the study in general: The cohort included three men and two women between 18 and 49 years of age. Per donor, three plates each were used for CD4 naive and CD4 memory, two for CD8 naive, and one for CD8 memory. To estimate repertoire size and how much clonotypes are shared between individuals, the study performed deep sequencing of blood TCR repertoires from a handful of healthy adults. To increase sequencing depth and limit assay-specific biases, TCR repertoire library preparation and sequencing were carried out by different laboratories using diverse techniques. Leukapheresis yielded between about 0.9 and 9 billion PBMCs per donor. Summary of the overall study and its limitations: The genetic and exposure-history diversity represented was limited by the small number of donors. Naive subsets generally had larger estimated clonotype richness than memory subsets. Rarefaction of sorted-subset datasets indicated incomplete sequencing despite the large sequencing depth. Sampling was limited to blood, and TCR repertoires in tissue likely differ from TCR repertoires in blood. Compared with non-shared clonotypes, clonotypes shared by all four sorted-subset donors had higher generation probabilities. Approximately 4.8% of naive CD4, more than 3% of naive CD8, about 2.1% of memory CD4, and 0.35% to 0.4% of memory CD8 clonotypes were shared across several donors. Pairwise subsampling led to the expectation that sequencing depth would affect the degree of clonotype sharing among donors.

CD8 naive samples were obtained by positive selection for CCR7 among CD45RO-negative cells, yielding a CD45RA+CCR7+ population from which TemRA cells were excluded. The donors were healthy, HIV-negative adults with no recently reported acute infections or vaccinations. Every donor was a Caucasian adult residing in Nashville, Tennessee, USA. After blood collection by leukapheresis, PBMCs were isolated using Ficoll-Histopaque density gradient centrifugation and then cryopreserved in the vapor phase of liquid nitrogen. Purity and quantity of every magnetically sorted T cell population were checked by analytical flow cytometry. From each sorted fraction, genomic DNA was isolated and quantified by UV absorbance on a Nanodrop 2000c. Using the deep immunoSEQ assay, TCR CDR3 regions were amplified from genomic DNA by multiplex PCR. Extracted genomic DNA from each cell subset was distributed evenly across all wells of several immunoSEQ 96-well plates, and each plate was treated as a replicate. For sorted subsets, roughly 200 ng genomic DNA, equal to about 30,000 T cell genomes, was loaded into each replicate PCR. Purified libraries were measured with a Qubit 3.0 fluorometer, size-checked on a Bioanalyzer 2100, and measured again with the KAPA Library Quantification kit. Every immunoSEQ 96-well plate was sequenced on a separate single-read 150-cycle Illumina NextSeq 550 flow cell. As for the authors' bioinformatics: Because only junctional sequences without quality scores were contained in the immunoSEQ output, filtering matching that applied to full-length reads could not be performed. Sequences were annotated with PyIR, a Python wrapper for IgBLAST v1.9, using IMGT germline references to assign V/J genes and CDR3. Any read was removed if the V/J assignment was weak (E-value above 1e-6), the CDR3 was missing, or the read contained stop codons, out-of-frame junctions, or ambiguous translated residues. V3J clonotypes were defined as sequences sharing the same inferred V gene, J gene, and CDR3 amino acid sequence. To compute the percentage overlap between repertoires, the number of shared unique clonotypes was divided by the size of the smaller repertoire. Three approaches were used to assess repertoire richness: RTK rarefaction, the Chao1 estimator, and Recon v2.1 estimates of unobserved clonotypes. For all TCRbeta clonotypes obtained by the gDNA method from a handful of donors, generation probabilities were computed with OLGA. This is the immuneACCESS table as TCRdb keeps it, with only in-frame sequences that have V and J called. A part of the clones is gone; compared with another copy, unresolved V genes explain less than half, and the rest is unexplained. The V and J calls and clone size were taken over from that table, and D and trimming were inferred from the DNA. For this sample there are 560,000 or so clones; roughly 96% appear just once. Clones ranked in the top ten supply about 0.11% of the sample.

After removal of 5 bases from V and 4 bases from J, the junction retains 4 bases not matched to a gene. The CDR1 and CDR2 encoded by the germline V gene (reference sequence) are LNHNV and YYDKDF. The CDR3 measures 14 amino acids from cysteine to phenylalanine. CDR3 DNA only is kept here, 42 bases in frame from base 1. Regarding this clone: There is no known antigen for this receptor. Base qualities are not at hand, and no much larger clone is one base apart.

The receptor was derived from a woman in her 30s in good health. The sequencing sample was made of naive CD8+ T cells sorted from blood. Reading the label with the study, this specimen's cell subset or site is: CD45RA+CCR7+. The rearranged chain carries TRBV15 and TRBJ2-7, with 11 bases matching TRBD1. CDR3 region: CATSLGTGGYEQYF. The nucleotide sequence is given as TGTGCCACCAGCCTAGGGACAGGGGGATACGAGCAGTACTTC. Full variable domain (CDR3 extended with the reference TRBV15 and TRBJ2-7 proteins): DAMVIQNPRYQVTQFGKPVTLSCSQTLNHNVMYWYQQKSSQAPKLLFHYYDKDFNNEADTPDNFQSRRPNTSFCFLDIRSPGLGDTAMYLCATSLGTGGYEQYFGPGTRLTVT.